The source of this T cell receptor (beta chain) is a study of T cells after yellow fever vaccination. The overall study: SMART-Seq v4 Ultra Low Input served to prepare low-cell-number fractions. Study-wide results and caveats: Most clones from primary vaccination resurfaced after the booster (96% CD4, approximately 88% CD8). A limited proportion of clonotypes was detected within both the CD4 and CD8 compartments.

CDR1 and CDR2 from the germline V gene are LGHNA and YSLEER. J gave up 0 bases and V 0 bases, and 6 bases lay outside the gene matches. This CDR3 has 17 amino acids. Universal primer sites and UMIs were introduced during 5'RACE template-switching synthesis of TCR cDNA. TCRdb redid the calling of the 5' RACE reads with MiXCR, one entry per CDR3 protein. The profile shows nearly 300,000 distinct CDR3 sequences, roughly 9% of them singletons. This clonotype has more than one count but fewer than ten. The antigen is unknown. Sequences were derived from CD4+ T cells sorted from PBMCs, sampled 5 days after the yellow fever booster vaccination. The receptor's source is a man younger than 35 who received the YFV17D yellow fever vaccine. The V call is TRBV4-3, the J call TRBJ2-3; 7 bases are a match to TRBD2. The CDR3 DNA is TGCGCCAGCAGCCAAGATCTCGGGACTACTAGCACAGATACGCAGTATTTT. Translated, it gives CASSQDLGTTSTDTQYF.